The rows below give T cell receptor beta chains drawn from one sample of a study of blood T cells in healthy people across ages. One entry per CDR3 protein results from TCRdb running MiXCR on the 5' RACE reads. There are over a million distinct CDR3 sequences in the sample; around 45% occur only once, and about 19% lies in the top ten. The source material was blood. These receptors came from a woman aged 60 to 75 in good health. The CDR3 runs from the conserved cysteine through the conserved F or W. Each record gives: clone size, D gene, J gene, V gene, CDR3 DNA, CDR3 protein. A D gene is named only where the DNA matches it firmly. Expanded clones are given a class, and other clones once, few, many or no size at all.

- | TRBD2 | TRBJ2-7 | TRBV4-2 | TGTGCCAGCAGCCTAACTAGCGGTCCCGGGGCCCAGTACTTC | CASSLTSGPGAQYF
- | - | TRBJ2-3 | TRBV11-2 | TGTGCCAGCAGTTTCCAGGATATAGGCACAGATACGCAGTATTTT | CASSFQDIGTDTQYF
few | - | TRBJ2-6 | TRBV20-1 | TGCAGTGCTAGAGATGGGGCCAGGGCAGACTCTGGGGCCAACGTCCTGACTTTC | CSARDGARADSGANVLTF
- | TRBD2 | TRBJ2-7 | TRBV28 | TGTGCCAGCAGTTTGCGGCGGGAGACTGGCGAGCAGTACTTC | CASSLRRETGEQYF
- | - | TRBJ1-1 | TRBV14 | TGTGCCGCGTCCGTTGTGGGGGCTGAAGCTTTCTTT | CAASVVGAEAFF
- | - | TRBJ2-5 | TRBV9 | TGTGCCAGCAGCCCTGCGGGGAGGGGGCTAGAGACCCAGTACTTC | CASSPAGRGLETQYF
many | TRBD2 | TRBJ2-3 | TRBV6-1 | TGTGCCAGCAGAGCGGGAGGAGGGATAGATACGCAGTATTTT | CASRAGGGIDTQYF
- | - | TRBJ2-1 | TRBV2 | TGTGCCAGCAGTGAAGGGTGGGGAGACAATGAGCAGTTCTTC | CASSEGWGDNEQFF
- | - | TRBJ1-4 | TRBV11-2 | TGTGCCAGCAGCCCTGCGGCAGGGGCTAATGAAAAACTGTTTTTT | CASSPAAGANEKLFF
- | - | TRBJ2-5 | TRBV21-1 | TGTGCCAGCAGCAGTCCAGGGGGCCAAGAGCAGTACTTC | CASSSPGGQEQYF